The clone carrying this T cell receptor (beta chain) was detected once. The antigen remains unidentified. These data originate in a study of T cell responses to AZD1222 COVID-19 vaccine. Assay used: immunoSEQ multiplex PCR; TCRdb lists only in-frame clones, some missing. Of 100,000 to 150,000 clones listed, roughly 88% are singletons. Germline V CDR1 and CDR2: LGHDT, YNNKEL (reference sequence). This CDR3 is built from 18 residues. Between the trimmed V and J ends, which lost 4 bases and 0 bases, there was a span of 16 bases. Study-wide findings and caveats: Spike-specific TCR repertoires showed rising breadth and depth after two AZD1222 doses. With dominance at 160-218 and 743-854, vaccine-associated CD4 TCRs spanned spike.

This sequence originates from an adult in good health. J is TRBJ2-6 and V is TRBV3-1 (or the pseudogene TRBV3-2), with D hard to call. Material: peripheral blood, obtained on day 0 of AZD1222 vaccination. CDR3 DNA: TGTGCCAGCAGCCTCAGACCGATCGACTTCTCTGGGGCCAACGTCCTGACTTTC. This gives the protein CASSLRPIDFSGANVLTF.